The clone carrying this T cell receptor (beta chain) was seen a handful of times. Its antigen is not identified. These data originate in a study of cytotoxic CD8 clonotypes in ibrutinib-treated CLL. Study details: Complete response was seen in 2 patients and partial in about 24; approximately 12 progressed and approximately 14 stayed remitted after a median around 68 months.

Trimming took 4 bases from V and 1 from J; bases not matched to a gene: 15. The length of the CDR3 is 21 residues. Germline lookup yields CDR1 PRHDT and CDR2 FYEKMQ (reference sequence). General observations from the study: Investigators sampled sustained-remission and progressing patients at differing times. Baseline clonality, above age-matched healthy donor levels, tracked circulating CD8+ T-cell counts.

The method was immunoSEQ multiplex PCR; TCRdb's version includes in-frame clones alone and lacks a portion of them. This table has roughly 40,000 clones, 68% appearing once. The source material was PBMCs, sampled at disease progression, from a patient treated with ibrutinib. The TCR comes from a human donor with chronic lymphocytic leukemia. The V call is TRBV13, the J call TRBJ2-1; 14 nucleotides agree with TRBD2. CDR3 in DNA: TGTGCCAGCAGCTCCCAAAACCCGGGACTAGCGGGAGTAACGTCCTACAATGAGCAGTTCTTC. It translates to CASSSQNPGLAGVTSYNEQFF. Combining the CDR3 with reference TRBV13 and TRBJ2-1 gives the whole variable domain AAGVIQSPRHLIKEKRETATLKCYPIPRHDTVYWYQQGPGQDPQFLISFYEKMQSDKGSIPDRFSAQQFSDYHSELNMSSLELGDSALYFCASSSQNPGLAGVTSYNEQFFGPGTRLTVL.